The rows below give T cell receptor beta chains drawn from one sample of a study of response to subunit inactivated influenza vaccine. TCRdb passed the RT-PCR reads through MiXCR, listing each CDR3 protein once. The sample has hundreds of thousands of distinct CDR3 sequences, approximately 18% seen once. This specimen was PBMCs from blood, taken around 5 days after vaccination. These receptors all stem from a man aged 50 or older who received an inactivated influenza vaccine. Both conserved end residues are part of each CDR3. The order of the fields is clone size, CDR3 length, D gene, V gene, J gene, CDR3 DNA, CDR3 protein. The D gene is left open where the match is weak. Size is stated for part of the rows, as once, few or many counts, or as a class when the clone is expanded.

>NA|13|NA|TRBV7-2|TRBJ1-5
TGTGCCAGCAGCGGGACGATCAATCAGCCCCAGCATTTT
CASSGTINQPQHF
>few|15|NA|TRBV5-5|TRBJ2-2
TGTGCCAGCAGCTTGGCGGGGGGCTGGACCGGGGAGCTGTTTTTT
CASSLAGGWTGELFF
>NA|13|NA|TRBV6-6|TRBJ2-3
TGTGCCAGCCAGACAGAGAGCACAGATACGCAGTATTTT
CASQTESTDTQYF
>NA|14|NA|TRBV7-8|TRBJ2-3
TGTGCCAGCAACCGACAGCGAGACACAGATACGCAGTATTTT
CASNRQRDTDTQYF
>NA|13|NA|TRBV9|TRBJ2-7
TGTGCCAGCAGCGTAGGCCCGACCTACGAGCAGTACTTC
CASSVGPTYEQYF
>NA|14|NA|TRBV20-1|TRBJ2-2
TGCAGTGCTCGGGCCGCGGGAAACACCGGGGAGCTGTTTTTT
CSARAAGNTGELFF
>few|13|NA|TRBV20-1|TRBJ2-7
TGCAGTGCTCCCCTCATACTTGGACACGAGCAGTACTTC
CSAPLILGHEQYF
>NA|13|NA|TRBV7-2|TRBJ1-1
TGTGCCAGCAGCTTAGACAGGCTTACTGAAGCTTTCTTT
CASSLDRLTEAFF
>NA|13|NA|TRBV4-1|TRBJ1-5
TGCGCCAGCAGCCAAGAACGGGATCAGCCCCAGCATTTT
CASSQERDQPQHF
>NA|14|TRBD2|TRBV12-3/TRBV12-4|TRBJ2-5
TGTGCCAGCAGTATTGGGACTAGAGGAGAGACCCAGTACTTC
CASSIGTRGETQYF
>few|15|TRBD2|TRBV5-1|TRBJ2-1
TGCGCCAGCAGCCTAGACCCGGGACTAGCAAATGAGCAGTTCTTC
CASSLDPGLANEQFF
>few|13|NA|TRBV29-1|TRBJ1-3
TGCAGCGTAGAGGGATGGTCAGGAAACACCATATATTTT
CSVEGWSGNTIYF
>NA|18|TRBD2|TRBV11-2|TRBJ2-3
TGTGCCAGCAGCTCCCACAGGATAGCGGGAGGGCCTGGAGATACGCAGTATTTT
CASSSHRIAGGPGDTQYF
>NA|15|TRBD2|TRBV4-2|TRBJ2-7
TGTGCCAGCAGCCAAGACCCTAGCGGGAATTACGAGCAGTACTTC
CASSQDPSGNYEQYF
>NA|15|NA|TRBV6-5|TRBJ1-6
TGTGCCAGCAGTTACCTTCGGAAGTATAATTCACCCCTCCACTTT
CASSYLRKYNSPLHF
>NA|16|NA|TRBV5-6|TRBJ2-1
TGTGCCAGCAGCTTGGAGCGCCGACGCTCCTACAATGAGCAGTTCTTC
CASSLERRRSYNEQFF
>many|14|NA|TRBV29-1|TRBJ1-2
TGCAGCGTTGAAGATAGGCGGGGGAGCTATGGCTACACCTTC
CSVEDRRGSYGYTF
>NA|15|NA|TRBV14|TRBJ2-1
TGTGCCAGCAGCCCGAGTCGAGGGGGCTACAATGAGCAGTTCTTC
CASSPSRGGYNEQFF
>few|17|NA|TRBV7-2|TRBJ1-5
TGTGCCAGCAGCTACGGGGGCCGGACAGATAGCAATCAGCCCCAGCATTTT
CASSYGGRTDSNQPQHF
>NA|17|NA|TRBV11-2|TRBJ1-1
TGTGCCAGCAGTTTTCCCGTGGCGTCCCTCCTGAACACTGAAGCTTTCTTT
CASSFPVASLLNTEAFF
>few|16|NA|TRBV6-5|TRBJ1-1
TGTGCCAGCAGTTACTCGGGCGGCAGGGTGAACACTGAAGCTTTCTTT
CASSYSGGRVNTEAFF
>once|16|NA|TRBV20-1|TRBJ1-5
TGCAGTGCTAGGGGCCAGGAGATTGTCGGCAATCAGCCCCAGCATTTT
CSARGQEIVGNQPQHF
>few|15|TRBD2|TRBV7-6|TRBJ2-2
TGTGCCAGCAGCACCGCGGGGGGGAACACCGGGGAGCTGTTTTTT
CASSTAGGNTGELFF
>NA|17|TRBD1|TRBV6-1|TRBJ2-2
TGTGCCAGCAGTACCCCCCTGACAGGGACGGGGACCGGGGAGCTGTTTTTT
CASSTPLTGTGTGELFF
>many|14|TRBD2|TRBV20-1|TRBJ2-1
TGCAGTGCTTGGACTAGCGGTACCTACAATGAGCAGTTCTTC
CSAWTSGTYNEQFF
>NA|12|NA|TRBV20-1|TRBJ1-2
TGCAGTGCTACAAGGCAGGGCTCTGGCTACACCTTC
CSATRQGSGYTF
>few|12|NA|TRBV6-2/TRBV6-3|TRBJ2-7
TGTGCCAGCAGCGCCGACCCCGCGGAGCAGTACTTC
CASSADPAEQYF
>NA|14|TRBD2|TRBV6-1|TRBJ2-7
TGTGCCAGCAGTGACACTAGCGGGAGGCACGAGCAGTACTTC
CASSDTSGRHEQYF
>few|14|NA|TRBV12-3/TRBV12-4|TRBJ2-7
TGTGCCAGCAGTTTAGGGGGAGATGTCTACGAGCAGTACTTC
CASSLGGDVYEQYF
>many|12|TRBD1|TRBV20-1|TRBJ2-3
TGCAGTGTAAGAAAGGGGGCGGATACGCAGTATTTT
CSVRKGADTQYF